This TCR beta chain was sequenced during a study of CD8 T cells in ankylosing spondylitis. TCRdb fed the 5' RACE reads into MiXCR, producing one record per CDR3 protein. The sample gives about 240,000 distinct CDR3 sequences, about 10% of which show up once; under 8% is in the top ten. The germline gives CDR1 SGHRS, CDR2 YFSETQ. The CDR3 extends over 15 amino acids. Trimming shortened V by 0 bases and J by 3 bases, and 13 bases separated the two germline ends. The sequence was obtained from a male donor with ankylosing spondylitis or in good health (not recorded which). The genes are TRBV5-1 and TRBJ2-7; D possibly corresponds to TRBD1 (6 bases). The sample comprised blood, either unsorted or a sorted T cell fraction (not recorded which). The CDR3 loop is CASSLGLGQIYEQYF. The CDR3 DNA follows: TGCGCCAGCAGCTTGGGGCTTGGACAGATCTACGAGCAGTACTTC.